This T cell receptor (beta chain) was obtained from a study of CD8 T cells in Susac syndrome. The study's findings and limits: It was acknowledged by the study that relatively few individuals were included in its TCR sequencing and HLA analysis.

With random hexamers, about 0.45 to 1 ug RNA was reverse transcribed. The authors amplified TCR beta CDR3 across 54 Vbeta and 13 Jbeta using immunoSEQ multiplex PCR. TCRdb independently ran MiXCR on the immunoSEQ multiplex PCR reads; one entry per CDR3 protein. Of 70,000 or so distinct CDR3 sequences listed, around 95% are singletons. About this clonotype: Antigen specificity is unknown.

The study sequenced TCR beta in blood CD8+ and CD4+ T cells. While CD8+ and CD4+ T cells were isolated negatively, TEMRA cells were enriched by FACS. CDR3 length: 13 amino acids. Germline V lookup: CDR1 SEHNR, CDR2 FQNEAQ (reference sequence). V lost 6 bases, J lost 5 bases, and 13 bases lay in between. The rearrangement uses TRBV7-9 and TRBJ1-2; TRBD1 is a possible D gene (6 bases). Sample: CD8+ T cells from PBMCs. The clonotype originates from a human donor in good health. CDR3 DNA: TGTGCCAGCAGTCCGACAGGAGAATATGGCTACACCTTC. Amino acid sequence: CASSPTGEYGYTF.